These 22 T cell receptor beta chains were sequenced from one sample in a study of T cells in Graves' hyperthyroidism and ophthalmopathy. TCR beta CDR3 regions were amplified from RNA. The HTBI primer set was used in a first-round RT-PCR of the TCR CDR3. TCRdb processed the multiplex PCR reads anew with MiXCR; each CDR3 protein has one entry. Found here are 490,000 or so distinct CDR3 sequences, approximately 23% of them singletons; the top ten hold under 55%. What was sequenced was blood. The source is a woman between 65 and 79 years old with Graves' ophthalmopathy.

The J gene is TRBJ2-1, the V gene TRBV9; no clear D gene. Germline V CDR1 and CDR2: SGDLS, YYNGEE. The CDR3 consists of 17 residues. V was trimmed by 0 bases and J by 0 bases, leaving 13 bases between them. The CDR3 loop reads CASSVENLPSSYNEQFF. The CDR3 region has the DNA TGTGCCAGCAGCGTAGAGAACTTACCGAGCTCCTACAATGAGCAGTTCTTC. Full variable domain (missing parts from reference TRBV9 and TRBJ2-1): DSGVTQTPKHLITATGQRVTLRCSPRSGDLSVYWYQQSLDQGLQFLIQYYNGEERAKGNILERFSAQQFPDLHSELNLSSLELGDSALYFCASSVENLPSSYNEQFFGPGTRLTVL.

There are a few counts of this clonotype. This chain connects TRBV30 to TRBJ2-3; 11 nucleotides align to TRBD2. The germline gives CDR1 GTSNPN, CDR2 SVGIG (reference sequence). CDR3 length: 15 residues. With V trimmed by 7 bases and J by 5 bases, 11 bases remained unmatched. The CDR3 bases are TGTGCCTCATCCTACGGGACTAGCGGAGGAGATACGCAGTATTTT. Protein: CASSYGTSGGDTQYF.

The chain uses TRBV19 and TRBJ2-7; 15 positions agree with TRBD2. CDR1 and CDR2 from the germline V gene are LNHDA and SQIVND (reference sequence). The CDR3 sequence is 16 residues long. After removal of 5 bases from V and 2 bases from J, the junction contained 4 bases not matched to a gene. The CDR3 is CASSVGLAGGPYEQYF. Here the CDR3 DNA reads TGTGCCAGTAGTGTTGGACTAGCGGGAGGGCCCTACGAGCAGTACTTC.

This clonotype turned up a few times. J is TRBJ1-2 and V is TRBV6-5; D gene ambiguous. The CDR3 consists of 14 residues. The germline V gene has CDR1 MNHEY and CDR2 SVGAGI. V was clipped by 0 bases and J by 4 bases, with 9 bases between them. The CDR3 DNA reads TGTGCCAGCAGTTACTCGAAAGGTTTCTATGGCTACACCTTC. As protein: CASSYSKGFYGYTF.

This clonotype occurred a few times. The chain uses TRBV19 and TRBJ2-5; TRBD2 matches at 8 bases. CDR3 length equals 14 residues. V dropped 6 bases and J dropped 4; count of bases not matched to a gene: 7. Germline V CDR1 and CDR2: LNHDA, SQIVND (reference sequence). CDR3 in amino acids: CASRRIAGTETQYF. The CDR3 nucleotides are TGTGCCAGTAGGCGAATAGCGGGAACAGAGACCCAGTACTTC.

Remarks on this clonotype: Sequence at one end of the junction differs from germline and may be a read error. The chain links TRBV9 to TRBJ1-2; D unclear. The CDR3 runs to 11 residues. CDR1 and CDR2 from the germline V gene are SGDLS and YYNGEE. The CDR3 coding sequence is TGTGCCAACAGCGACCTCTATGGCTACACCTTC. Translation: CANSDLYGYTF.

To note about this clonotype: This may be a read error: a much more frequent sequence differs by one nucleotide. This sequence joins TRBV12-5 and TRBJ1-1; D call uncertain. The germline V gene encodes CDR1 LGHNT and CDR2 FRNRAP. This CDR3 has 11 amino acids. The CDR3 is CASGFSGEASF. CDR3 bases: TGTGCTAGTGGTTTCTCTGGGGAAGCTTCCTTT.

The V call is TRBV11-2, the J call TRBJ1-4, with D perhaps matching TRBD1 (5 bases). Germline CDR1 and CDR2: SGHAT and FQNNGV. The germline V and J ends were trimmed by 5 bases and 7 bases, with 17 bases remaining between them. The CDR3 has 15 amino acids. The CDR3 sequence: CASSQGAGWGEKLFF. The CDR3, as DNA: TGTGCCAGCAGCCAAGGGGCAGGGTGGGGTGAAAAACTGTTTTTT.

CDR3 DNA sequence: TGTGCCAGCAGTTACAGGACTAGCGGGATTGGGTACACCGGGGAGCTGTTTTTT. This sequence encodes CASSYRTSGIGYTGELFF. V is TRBV6-9 and J is TRBJ2-2, with 12 positions matching TRBD2. CDR1 and CDR2 from the germline V gene are MNHGY and SVAAGI. The trim removed 3 bases at V and 3 bases at J, leaving 8 bases unmatched. This CDR3 has 18 residues.

In its sample, this clonotype was seen many times. This rearrangement joins TRBV7-9 to TRBJ2-5; no clear D gene. From germline, CDR1 is SEHNR and CDR2 FQNEAQ (reference sequence). This CDR3 is built from 13 residues. Trimming stripped 1 base from V and 3 bases from J, with 6 bases between. DNA for the CDR3: TGTGCCAGCAGCTTAGTACCGAAAGAGACCCAGTACTTC. This encodes CASSLVPKETQYF.

This clonotype was seen at least ten times. V gene TRBV9 combines with J gene TRBJ1-1, with D possibly being TRBD1 (5 bases). Trimming removed 0 bases at V and 1 base at J, with 10 bases between. Germline CDR1 is SGDLS and CDR2 is YYNGEE. This CDR3 is built from 15 residues. As DNA, the CDR3 is TGTGCCAGCAGCGTAGATTGGGGGGGGAACACTGAAGCTTTCTTT. As protein: CASSVDWGGNTEAFF.

Ten or more counts support this clonotype. The chain has TRBV2 and TRBJ1-1; weak D call: TRBD1 (5 bases). The CDR3 runs to 15 residues. In germline, CDR1 is SNHLY, CDR2 FYNNEI. Trimming pared 2 bases from V and 6 bases from J, leaving 16 bases between. The CDR3 region is CASSERNPGRAEAFF. In DNA form, the CDR3 reads TGTGCCAGCAGTGAACGGAATCCGGGCAGGGCTGAAGCTTTCTTT. Drawing the rest from reference TRBV2 and TRBJ1-1, the complete variable domain is EPEVTQTPSHQVTQMGQEVILRCVPISNHLYFYWYRQILGQKVEFLVSFYNNEISEKSEIFDDQFSVERPDGSNFTLKIRSTKLEDSAMYFCASSERNPGRAEAFFGQGTRLTVV.

A remark on this clonotype: With a much larger clone just one base away, this may be a read error. V is TRBV20-1 and J is TRBJ2-1, with TRBD1 matching 9 bases. CDR1 and CDR2 from the germline V gene are DFQATT and SNEGSKA (reference sequence). CDR3 length: 14 residues. Here the CDR3 reads CSARGGTGRNEQFF. The DNA for the CDR3 is TGCAGTGCAAGAGGGGGGACAGGGAGGAATGAGCAGTTCTTC.

The V and J genes are TRBV29-1 and TRBJ1-4; no clear D gene. Germline CDR1 SQVTM, CDR2 ANQGSEA. The CDR3 sequence is 14 residues long. CDR3 DNA: TGCAGTGCATCCGGGGTGGCAACTAATGAAAAACTGTTTTTT. Protein sequence: CSASGVATNEKLFF.

There are a few counts of this clonotype. This chain connects TRBV7-2 to TRBJ2-2; either TRBD1 or TRBD2 may fit D (6 bases each). In germline, CDR1 is SGHTA, CDR2 FQGNSA. This CDR3 has 17 amino acids. V lost 1 base to trimming and J lost 0 bases, with 12 bases between them. The CDR3 DNA sequence: TGTGCCAGCAGCTTAGGCCCGGGGGCTACGAACACCGGGGAGCTGTTTTTT. Its protein product is CASSLGPGATNTGELFF.

The V call is TRBV7-2, the J call TRBJ1-5; D might be TRBD1 (5 bases). The CDR3 sequence is 15 residues long. Germline lookup yields CDR1 SGHTA and CDR2 FQGNSA. V gave up 5 bases and J gave up 6 bases, with 17 bases separating them. The CDR3 spells CASSPGEALGQPQHF. CDR3 sequence (DNA): TGTGCCAGCAGCCCGGGGGAAGCCCTCGGTCAGCCCCAGCATTTT.

This chain links TRBV20-1 with TRBJ2-7; 12 bases fit TRBD2. CDR3 size: 14 residues. Unmatched junction bases numbered 9, after V lost 6 bases and J lost 6 bases. Germline CDR1 reads DFQATT; CDR2 reads SNEGSKA (reference sequence). DNA of the CDR3: TGCAGTGCCCTCGACCTGGGACTAGCGGGCGAGCAGTACTTC. Amino acids: CSALDLGLAGEQYF.

This clonotype was observed at least ten times. The chain has TRBV11-2 and TRBJ2-3, with D perhaps TRBD2 (5 bases). CDR1 is SGHAT and CDR2 is FQNNGV in the germline V gene. The CDR3 length is 11 residues. The germline V and J ends were trimmed by 5 bases and 7 bases, with 7 bases remaining between them. The CDR3 sequence: CASSPGYTQYF. CDR3 nucleotide sequence: TGTGCCAGCAGCCCGGGGTATACGCAGTATTTT.

This clonotype was counted between two and nine times. V usage is TRBV27 and J usage is TRBJ2-3; 12 bases fit TRBD2. Germline V gene sequence: CDR1 MNHEY, CDR2 SMNVEV (reference sequence). With V trimmed by 6 bases and J by 7 bases, 11 bases remained unmatched. This CDR3 has 16 residues. CDR3 loop: CASSPRLAGASYTQYF. The CDR3 DNA follows: TGTGCCAGCAGCCCGAGACTAGCGGGAGCCTCATATACGCAGTATTTT.

This clonotype was seen a few times. The chain uses TRBV12-5 and TRBJ2-7; D perhaps matches TRBD1 (5 bases). Trimming removed 2 bases from V and 3 bases from J, with 20 bases in between. The CDR3 extends over 17 amino acids. Per the germline V gene, CDR1 is LGHNT and CDR2 is FRNRAP. The CDR3 DNA follows: TGTGCTAGTGGTTTGATGATCTCAGGCGACAGATACTACGAGCAGTACTTC. Protein sequence: CASGLMISGDRYYEQYF.

This clonotype showed up many times. For the CDR3, the DNA is TGTGCCAGCGGACTGACGGGATCCTACAATGAGCAGTTCTTC. Translated: CASGLTGSYNEQFF. The V call is TRBV2, the J call TRBJ2-1; weak D call: TRBD2 (5 bases). Per the germline V gene, CDR1 is SNHLY and CDR2 is FYNNEI. The CDR3 runs 14 residues. V lost 8 bases and J 1 base, leaving 12 bases between the germline ends.

This clonotype occurred a few times. The rearrangement links TRBV15 to TRBJ1-5; perhaps TRBD1 as D (6 bases). This CDR3 spans 15 amino acids. Germline V lookup: CDR1 LNHNV, CDR2 YYDKDF (reference sequence). V was cut by 3 bases and J by 9 bases, with 18 bases left in between. This CDR3 reads CATSSLGQRGRPQHF. The CDR3 DNA reads as TGTGCCACCAGCAGTCTCGGACAGAGGGGTCGGCCCCAGCATTTT.